This T cell receptor beta chain stems from a study of T cells in Graves' hyperthyroidism and ophthalmopathy. The ends lost 5 bases at V and 6 bases at J; junction bases unmatched: 17. Germline V gives CDR1 SGHTA, CDR2 FQGNSA. CDR3 size: 17 residues. Clinicians diagnosed patients from clinical symptoms, serum thyroxine and TRAb, thyroid ultrasound and orbital computed tomography. Amplification of TCR beta CDR3 regions used RNA as the template. First-round RT-PCR of the TCR CDR3 relied on the HTBI primer set. MiXCR, applied by TCRdb to the multiplex PCR reads, yields one record per CDR3 protein. The sample has fewer than 500,000 distinct CDR3 sequences, approximately 12% seen once; the top ten hold more than 20%.

The sequenced sample was blood. The clonotype was recovered from a man aged 25 to 45 with Graves' hyperthyroidism that later progressed to Graves' ophthalmopathy. The chain uses TRBV7-2 and TRBJ2-3; 7 bases match TRBD1. Written as DNA, the CDR3 is TGTGCCAGCAGCCCCCAGTCCGGACAGGTGGGGGCTGATACGCAGTATTTT. The encoded protein is CASSPQSGQVGADTQYF.